This T cell receptor beta chain was captured by sequencing in a study of identical twins (dated by TCRdb to the mid-2010s). For the wider study: To test whether fetal clonotypes persist, this study deep-sequenced TCR alpha and beta repertoires from monozygotic twins, from unrelated adults of various ages, and from cord blood. To rule out contamination, replicate twin experiments were performed at different times with different library preparation protocols.

V lost 7 bases and J lost 0 bases; the stretch between them is 12 bases long. The CDR3, from cysteine to phenylalanine, totals 14 residues. This entry keeps only the CDR3 DNA: 42 bases, framed from base 1. The germline V gene supplies CDR1 MNHNS and CDR2 SASEGT. Only healthy Caucasian donors were included. The twin cohort consisted of three pairs of female monozygotic twins, all aged roughly 18 to 30 years. Positive isolation kits from Invitrogen were used to isolate the CD4+ and CD8+ T cell populations. Library method: 5' RACE. Sequenced using an Illumina HiSeq 2000. A universal primer binding site was introduced by template switching, and a unique molecular identifier was present in the final cDNA, enabling accurate counting of TCR cDNA molecules. Specific primers in the conserved constant-segment region were used to synthesize first-strand cDNA for the TCR alpha and beta chains. To control for contamination, every cDNA library was double barcoded, receiving both a SMART-Mk sample barcode and Illumina barcodes. Two successive PCR steps introduced TruSeq adapter sequences along with Illumina sample barcodes. Sequencing of the TCR alpha and beta cDNA libraries was done on the Illumina HiSeq platform using custom primers. In the source study's methods: Raw reads were processed with MiGEC to extract unique molecular identifiers, and MiXCR was used to determine CDR3 positions. Recombination models were inferred per individual with the repgenHMM and IGoR tools using an EM algorithm. Shared clonotypes were analyzed with the tcR package in R, and sharing was normalized by the product of cloneset sizes. To study raw recombination free of thymic and clonal selection effects, out-of-frame nonproductive sequences were analyzed. The public reads were run again by TCRdb, first through fastp at Q25 and then through MiXCR, and only productive beta chains were kept. Rows with one shared CDR3 protein collapse into an entry with the most common genes and DNA. What appears here as the V and J calls and clone size reflects TCRdb's work, not the paper's. In this sample the table shows about 460,000 distinct CDR3 sequences, 14% of which occur a single time. About 0.53% of the sample comes from the top ten.

This clonotype came up a few times. Its binding antigen is unknown. The input lacks base qualities; no much larger clone sits a single base away. Broader findings and caveats from the paper: Zero-insertion analyses could be partly confounded by invariant T cells such as MAIT and iNKT, although diverse VJ usage argued against such confounding for most clonotypes. Because the same donors could not be followed over many years, the conclusions depended on cross-sectional statistical analysis. In monozygotic twins, recombination models systematically underestimated out-of-frame TCR alpha sharing, but the models matched the sharing seen between unrelated individuals. Out-of-frame TCR alpha sequences shared between twins showed an excess of low generation-probability sequences compared with coincidental sharing between unrelated individuals. Abundant cord blood beta clonotypes carried fewer insertions; young adult naive repertoires showed a weaker similar trend, while memory repertoires showed none. In beta out-of-frame sequences, excess twin sharing was weaker, because having fewer shared sequences lowered the signal-to-noise ratio.

The same data also went into a second study, on yellow fever vaccine responses in identical twins. The second paper states: According to the authors, in identical twins the way T cells responded to vaccination appeared partly convergent and partly personalized. In identical twins, the study followed T cell clones that responded to the vaccine with precision.

The clonotype comes from a woman aged 18-29 years in good health. Sequenced: CD4+ T cells sorted from blood. The chain is made from TRBV6-1 and TRBJ1-1; possibly the D gene is TRBD1, per 5 matching bases. The CDR3 amino acid sequence is: CASTKTAMNTEAFF. In nucleotides, the sequence is TGTGCCAGCACCAAGACAGCGATGAACACTGAAGCTTTCTTT.